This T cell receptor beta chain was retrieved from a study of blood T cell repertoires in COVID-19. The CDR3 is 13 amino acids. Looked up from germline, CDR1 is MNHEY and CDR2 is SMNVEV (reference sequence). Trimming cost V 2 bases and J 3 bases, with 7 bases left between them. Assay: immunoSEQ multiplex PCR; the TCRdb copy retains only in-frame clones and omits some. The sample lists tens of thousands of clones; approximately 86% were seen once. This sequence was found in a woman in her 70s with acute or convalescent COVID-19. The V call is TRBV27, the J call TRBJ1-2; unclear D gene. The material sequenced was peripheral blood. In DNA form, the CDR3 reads TGTGCCAGCAGTTTAGGAGCATACTATGGCTACACCTTC. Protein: CASSLGAYYGYTF.